Following are 13 T cell receptor beta chains from one sample sequenced in a study of cytomegalovirus exposure and HLA in healthy donors (dated 2017 in TCRdb). Libraries came from the immunoSEQ multiplex PCR assay. The multiplex PCR relied on a mix of 60 forward primers for TCR Vbeta segments and 13 reverse primers for TCR Jbeta segments. TCRdb took this table from immuneACCESS and kept in-frame rearrangements with V and J called. Such tables lack part of the clones; where checked against another copy, unresolved V genes explain under half of the gap, and the rest is unexplained. For this sample the table gives over 200,000 clones, of which 70% to 85% were detected only once. 3% to 4.5% of the sample comes from the top ten. The sequenced sample was PBMCs. These receptors originate from a male donor in good health and CMV-seronegative.

V and J are TRBV6-4 and TRBJ2-3, with TRBD2 as a possible D gene (5 bases). Germline-derived CDR1 and CDR2 are MRHNA and SNTAGT. This CDR3 contains 14 residues. The ends were cut back, 6 bases at V and 5 bases at J, with 15 bases in the middle. The CDR3 sequence: CASSALESGDTQYF. For the CDR3, the DNA is TGTGCCAGCAGCGCACTAGAGAGTGGAGATACGCAGTATTTT.

This clone was counted a few times. V is TRBV28 and J is TRBJ2-7; TRBD2 matches 10 bases. V lost 1 base and J lost 2; bases outside the gene matches: 11. Germline V CDR1 and CDR2: MDHEN, SYDVKM. The CDR3 extends over 18 amino acids. CDR3 sequence: CASSLFRGSGRSTYEQYF. The CDR3 DNA reads TGTGCCAGCAGTTTATTCAGGGGTAGCGGGAGGTCTACCTACGAGCAGTACTTC.

This chain connects TRBV27 to TRBJ2-7, with 10 positions matching TRBD2. CDR3 size: 19 residues. Trimming removed 5 bases from V and 1 base from J; junction bases left unmatched: 17. Germline CDR1 is MNHEY and CDR2 is SMNVEV (reference sequence). The chain's CDR3 is CASSPTSRTSGLLSYEQYF. DNA of the CDR3: TGTGCCAGCAGTCCCACATCCCGGACTAGCGGACTGTTATCCTACGAGCAGTACTTC.

The rearrangement links TRBV25-1 to TRBJ2-1, with TRBD2 identical over 7 bases. Germline V gene lookup returns CDR1 MGHDK and CDR2 SYGVNS. Losses at the gene ends were 5 bases for V and 4 bases for J; bases not matched to a gene: 14. The CDR3 loop spans 17 amino acids. CDR3 loop: CASSPRPTSSGYNEQFF. In DNA form, the CDR3 reads TGTGCCAGCAGTCCCAGACCGACTAGCTCCGGGTACAATGAGCAGTTCTTC.

The genes are TRBV11-2 and TRBJ2-7, with 9 bases identical to TRBD1. J lost 3 bases, V lost 3 bases, and 3 bases had no gene match. The CDR3 totals 14 residues. Germline values: CDR1 SGHAT, CDR2 FQNNGV. The CDR3 loop reads CASSLGTGYYEQYF. DNA of the CDR3: TGTGCCAGCAGCTTGGGGACAGGGTACTACGAGCAGTACTTC.

The V call is TRBV5-1, the J call TRBJ2-5; D is possibly TRBD1 (6 bases). V lost 2 bases and J 5 bases, leaving 10 bases between the germline ends. Germline-derived CDR1 and CDR2 are SGHRS and YFSETQ. The CDR3 spans 13 residues. CDR3 loop: CASSLQGWETQYF. The CDR3 DNA is TGCGCCAGCAGCTTACAGGGTTGGGAGACCCAGTACTTC.

CDR3 loop: CASSLYPSANYGYTF. Here the CDR3 DNA reads TGTGCCAGCAGCTTATACCCCTCGGCTAACTATGGCTACACCTTC. This chain connects TRBV7-2 to TRBJ1-2; no clear D gene. Germline CDR1 and CDR2: SGHTA and FQGNSA. Between the trimmed V and J ends, which lost 2 bases and 0 bases, there was a span of 10 bases. The CDR3 is 15 residues long.

V usage is TRBV5-1 and J usage is TRBJ2-7; a weak D match, TRBD2 (5 bases). Germline CDR1 is SGHRS and CDR2 is YFSETQ. CDR3 size: 15 residues. Trimming stripped 6 bases from V and 2 bases from J, with 18 bases between. CDR3 bases: TGCGCCAGCACCGGCGTTTCCGGGGTCCCCTACGAGCAGTACTTC. Encoded protein: CASTGVSGVPYEQYF.

CDR3 sequence: CAISDLAGTRKQETQYF. CDR3 coding DNA: TGTGCCATCAGTGACCTAGCCGGGACTAGAAAGCAAGAGACCCAGTACTTC. J is TRBJ2-5 and V is TRBV10-3, with 8 positions matching TRBD2. The germline gives CDR1 ENHRY, CDR2 SYGVKD. CDR3 size: 17 residues. The ends lost 3 bases at V and 2 bases at J; junction bases unmatched: 11.

The rearrangement links TRBV9 to TRBJ2-7, with D perhaps matching TRBD2 (6 bases). Trimming left V 4 bases short and J 3 bases short, with 14 bases between. Germline V CDR1 and CDR2: SGDLS, YYNGEE. CDR3 length equals 14 residues. CDR3 amino acids: CASSQGTGDYEQYF. The CDR3 coding sequence is TGTGCCAGCAGCCAGGGAACGGGGGACTACGAGCAGTACTTC.

This clone appeared a few times. The chain joins TRBV19 to TRBJ1-5; TRBD1 might be the D (5 bases). The V and J ends lost 3 bases and 6 bases respectively, with 12 bases between them. CDR3 length: 14 residues. Germline V gives CDR1 LNHDA, CDR2 SQIVND (reference sequence). The CDR3 sequence is CASSMAGFTQPQHF. CDR3 DNA sequence: TGTGCCAGTAGTATGGCAGGGTTTACTCAGCCCCAGCATTTT.

The rearrangement links TRBV19 to TRBJ2-2; perhaps TRBD1 as D (6 bases). The CDR3 loop spans 16 amino acids. The germline CDR1 and CDR2 sequences are LNHDA and SQIVND (reference sequence). Trimming took off 8 bases at V and 2 bases at J, with 18 bases between the two ends. The CDR3 loop is CASYQGTFANTGELFF. In DNA, the CDR3 is TGTGCCAGTTACCAGGGGACGTTTGCTAACACCGGGGAGCTGTTTTTT.

The chain has TRBV7-9 and TRBJ2-1, with 10 positions matching TRBD2. The CDR3 runs to 15 residues. Trimming cost V 7 bases and J 16 bases; bases outside gene matches: 19. The germline CDR1 and CDR2 sequences are SEHNR and FQNEAQ (reference sequence). The CDR3 sequence: CASTPAVASGGPSFF. The CDR3 DNA reads as TGTGCCAGCACCCCAGCTGTAGCTAGCGGGGGCCCCAGCTTCTTC.